The 4 T cell receptor beta chains reported below all come from one sample, sequenced in a study of blood T cell repertoires in COVID-19. Here immunoSEQ multiplex PCR was the method, and the copy in TCRdb shows in-frame clones only, minus some. The sample has approximately 470,000 clones, roughly 85% seen once; the top ten hold roughly 3.2%. Sequenced input: peripheral blood. These receptors originate from a human donor in a cohort sampled during active COVID-19.

As DNA, the CDR3 is TGTGCCAGCAGCGTAGCGCCTAGCGGGAGGGCCTCCGGGGAGCTGTTTTTT. Amino acid sequence: CASSVAPSGRASGELFF. V usage is TRBV9 and J usage is TRBJ2-2; 12 bases match TRBD2. This CDR3 is 17 amino acids long. V lost 0 bases, J lost 6 bases, and 6 bases stayed unmatched. Germline assignment: CDR1 SGDLS and CDR2 YYNGEE.

The J gene is TRBJ2-2, the V gene TRBV6-2 or TRBV6-3, with TRBD1 matching 8 bases. Germline CDR1 is MNHEY and CDR2 is SVGEGT. The CDR3 runs 16 residues. V was pared by 6 bases and J by 6 bases, with 12 bases of the junction left unmatched. CDR3: CASSLDRGAVSGELFF. CDR3 nucleotide sequence: TGTGCCAGCAGCCTCGACAGGGGAGCGGTTTCCGGGGAGCTGTTTTTT.

Concerning this clone: Other DNA sequences in the sample encode the same CDR3. The chain has TRBV5-1 and TRBJ2-1; the match to TRBD2 covers 9 bases. The CDR3 has 15 amino acids. The V gene's germline CDR1 is SGHRS and CDR2 YFSETQ. The V gene end was trimmed by 0 bases and the J gene end by 5 bases; junction bases not matched to a gene: 3. The CDR3 region has the DNA TGCGCCAGCAGCTTGGAACTAGCGGGCAACAATGAGCAGTTCTTC. The encoded protein is CASSLELAGNNEQFF.

This chain uses TRBV18 with TRBJ2-6; tentatively, D is TRBD2 (5 bases). Trimming took off 6 bases at V and 0 bases at J, with 15 bases between the two ends. The CDR3 extends over 17 amino acids. Looked up from germline, CDR1 is KGHSH and CDR2 is LQKENI. The CDR3 sequence is CASSGGFGISGANVLTF. In DNA form, the CDR3 reads TGTGCCAGCTCCGGTGGGTTCGGGATCTCTGGGGCCAACGTCCTGACTTTC.